One and the same sample provided the 17 T cell receptor beta chains below, sequenced in a study of immune evolution from preneoplasia to lung adenocarcinoma. Libraries were prepared by immunoSEQ multiplex PCR; TCRdb keeps only in-frame clonotypes and omits some of them. The table shows about 14,000 clones, with 70% to 90% occurring only once. The sample consisted of FFPE minimally invasive lung adenocarcinoma tissue. The receptors come from a person between 65 and 79 years old with lung adenocarcinoma.

This clone has a single count. The V gene is TRBV11-3, the J gene TRBJ1-2, with 10 nucleotides matching TRBD1. Germline trimming cut 5 bases from V and 2 bases from J; bases unmatched to any gene: 14. The germline gives CDR1 SGHNT, CDR2 YENEEA. The CDR3 has 18 amino acids. The chain's CDR3 is CASSMGQGPLKINYGYTF. The DNA for the CDR3 is TGTGCCAGCAGCATGGGACAGGGGCCGCTGAAGATCAACTATGGCTACACCTTC.

The chain joins TRBV10-2 to TRBJ2-3; 9 nucleotides line up with TRBD2. From germline, CDR1 is WSHSY and CDR2 SAAADI. The CDR3 covers 12 residues. The ends lost 5 bases at V and 14 bases at J; junction bases unmatched: 8. CDR3 coding DNA: TGCGCCAGCAGTACAGCGGGGGGTGTTTTGTATTTT. Its protein product is CASSTAGGVLYF.

The J gene is TRBJ2-2, the V gene TRBV28, with no clear D. Per germline, CDR1 MDHEN and CDR2 SYDVKM. Trimming took off 4 bases at V and 4 bases at J, with 10 bases between the two ends. CDR3 length: 14 amino acids. CDR3 sequence reads: CASSSGSRTGELFF. The CDR3 DNA reads as TGTGCCAGCAGTTCTGGCAGTCGCACCGGGGAGCTGTTTTTT.

This clone was seen a single time. V is TRBV28 and J is TRBJ2-7, with D perhaps matching TRBD2 (6 bases). Germline lookup yields CDR1 MDHEN and CDR2 SYDVKM. The CDR3 length is 16 residues. V lost 6 bases to trimming and J lost 0 bases, with 18 bases between them. Here the CDR3 DNA reads TGTGCCAGCAGGATGGGTGAGCGGGCGTCCTCCTACGAGCAGTACTTC. Translation gives CASRMGERASSYEQYF.

V gene TRBV29-1 combines with J gene TRBJ2-7, with 8 bases lining up with TRBD2. In germline, CDR1 is SQVTM, CDR2 ANQGSEA. Germline trimming cut 5 bases from V and 0 bases from J; bases unmatched to any gene: 6. The CDR3 is 14 residues long. The CDR3 DNA reads as TGCAGCGTTTTTGGCGGGAGGAGCTCCTACGAGCAGTACTTC. This translates into CSVFGGRSSYEQYF.

The V gene is TRBV6-5, the J gene TRBJ1-2; tentatively, D is TRBD1 (5 bases). This CDR3 is built from 13 residues. V was shortened by 6 bases and J by 6 bases, with 14 bases between the two germline ends. The germline CDR1 and CDR2 sequences are MNHEY and SVGAGI. The CDR3 sequence is CASRRQFNDGYTF. The CDR3 coding sequence is TGTGCCAGCAGAAGACAGTTCAACGATGGCTACACCTTC.

The chain links TRBV18 to TRBJ2-5, with D tentatively TRBD2 (5 bases). The CDR3 is 17 amino acids. Germline CDR1 is KGHSH and CDR2 is LQKENI. V lost 3 bases, J lost 2 bases, and 19 bases lay in between. The chain's CDR3 is CASSPGAPGLAQETQYF. CDR3 sequence (DNA): TGTGCCAGCTCACCTGGAGCGCCGGGATTAGCACAAGAGACCCAGTACTTC.

The rearrangement uses TRBV7-3 and TRBJ2-3; no clear D. V lost 2 bases to trimming and J lost 3 bases, with 12 bases between them. The CDR3 consists of 15 residues. Germline lookup yields CDR1 SGHTA and CDR2 FQGTGA. The CDR3: CASSLVSSSTDTQYF. CDR3 sequence (DNA): TGTGCCAGCAGCTTAGTGAGTAGTAGTACAGATACGCAGTATTTT.

With regard to this clone: Compared with germline, one end of the junction differs, possibly owing to a read error. The CDR3 loop reads CASSEGRGKAETQYF. CDR3 DNA: TGTGCCAGCAGTGAAGGCAGGGGGAAGGCGGAGACTCAGTACTTC. V and J are TRBV6-1 and TRBJ2-5; TRBD1 matches at 7 bases. The length of the CDR3 is 15 residues. In germline, CDR1 is MNHNS, CDR2 SASEGT.

The V gene is TRBV21-1, the J gene TRBJ2-4; the table's D call, TRBD2, was not checked against the DNA. TRBV21-1 is assigned pseudogene status. The CDR3 totals 18 residues. The CDR3 coding sequence is TGTGCCAGCAGCAAGGGGCGACTAGCGGGAGGGGACAAAAACATTCAGTACTTC. It encodes CASSKGRLAGGDKNIQYF.

This clone was counted between two and nine times. V is TRBV10-1 and J is TRBJ2-7, with no clear D. The V gene's germline CDR1 is WNHNN and CDR2 SYGVQD (reference sequence). V was pared by 10 bases and J by 6 bases, with 19 bases between. The CDR3 contains 13 residues. CDR3 sequence reads: CATARVEGAEQYF. In DNA form, the CDR3 reads TGCGCCACCGCCCGGGTTGAAGGAGCCGAGCAGTACTTC.

The V and J genes are TRBV7-2 and TRBJ2-7; D unclear. CDR1 and CDR2 (germline): SGHTA, FQGNSA. Trimming took 3 bases from V and 6 from J, leaving 15 bases between them. The CDR3 consists of 14 residues. CDR3 sequence: CASSFSSKTSEQYF. The CDR3, as DNA: TGTGCCAGCAGCTTTAGTTCGAAAACGAGCGAGCAGTACTTC.

V is TRBV11-1 and J is TRBJ1-6; no clear D. The CDR3 length is 15 residues. Trimming shortened V by 5 bases and J by 5 bases, and 13 bases separated the two germline ends. Germline loops: CDR1 SGHAT, CDR2 FQDESV (reference sequence). Here the CDR3 reads CASSLTDGHNSPLHF. The CDR3 DNA sequence: TGTGCCAGCAGCCTAACGGACGGACATAATTCACCCCTCCACTTT.

This clone was seen once. The chain uses TRBV14 and TRBJ2-7; D perhaps matches TRBD1 (6 bases). Trimming left V 0 bases short and J 3 bases short, with 9 bases between. Looked up from germline, CDR1 is SGHDN and CDR2 is FVKESK. The CDR3 is 14 residues long. The DNA of the CDR3 is TGTGCCAGCAGCCAAGAGGGCAGGGGCTACGAGCAGTACTTC. Amino acids: CASSQEGRGYEQYF.

The gene calls are TRBV5-1 and TRBJ2-5; tentative D call: TRBD2 (6 bases). The CDR3 is 14 residues long. With 4 bases removed from V and 5 bases from J, the gap between germline ends came to 15 bases. CDR1 and CDR2 from the germline V gene are SGHRS and YFSETQ. The DNA of the CDR3 is TGCGCCAGCAGCCCTTCTTCGGGGGTGGAGACCCAGTACTTC. Its translation: CASSPSSGVETQYF.

The chain has TRBV27 and TRBJ2-1, with 10 bases aligning to TRBD2. V lost 1 base and J lost 3; bases outside the gene matches: 9. There are 18 residues in the CDR3. The germline V gene has CDR1 MNHEY and CDR2 SMNVEV (reference sequence). The CDR3 DNA reads TGTGCCAGCAGTTTATTGCCTAGCGGGGGCCGCTACTACAATGAGCAGTTCTTC. Translating it yields CASSLLPSGGRYYNEQFF.

The rearrangement links TRBV10-3 to TRBJ2-3; the match to TRBD2 covers 8 bases. V lost 3 bases, J lost 4 bases, and 3 bases stayed unmatched. The germline gives CDR1 ENHRY, CDR2 SYGVKD. This CDR3 contains 14 residues. The CDR3 DNA sequence: TGTGCCATCAGTGACGGGGGGGTGGCAGATACGCAGTATTTT. It specifies CAISDGGVADTQYF.